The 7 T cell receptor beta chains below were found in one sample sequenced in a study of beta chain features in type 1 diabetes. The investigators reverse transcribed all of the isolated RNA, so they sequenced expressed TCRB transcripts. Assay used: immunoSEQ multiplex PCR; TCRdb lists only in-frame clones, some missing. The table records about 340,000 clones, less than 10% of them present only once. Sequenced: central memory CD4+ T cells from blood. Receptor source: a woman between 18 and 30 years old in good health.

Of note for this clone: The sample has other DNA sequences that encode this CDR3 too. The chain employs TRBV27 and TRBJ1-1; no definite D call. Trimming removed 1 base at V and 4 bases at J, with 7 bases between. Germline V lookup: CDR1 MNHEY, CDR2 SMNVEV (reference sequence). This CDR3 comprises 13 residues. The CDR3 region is CASSLFRGTEAFF. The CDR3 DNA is TGTGCCAGCAGTTTATTCCGGGGCACTGAAGCTTTCTTT.

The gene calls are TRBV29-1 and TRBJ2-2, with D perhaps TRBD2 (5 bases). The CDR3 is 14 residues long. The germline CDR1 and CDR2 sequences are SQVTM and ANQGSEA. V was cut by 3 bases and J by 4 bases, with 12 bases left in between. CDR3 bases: TGCAGCGTTGAGGCTAGCTGGGGCACCGGGGAGCTGTTTTTT. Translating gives CSVEASWGTGELFF.

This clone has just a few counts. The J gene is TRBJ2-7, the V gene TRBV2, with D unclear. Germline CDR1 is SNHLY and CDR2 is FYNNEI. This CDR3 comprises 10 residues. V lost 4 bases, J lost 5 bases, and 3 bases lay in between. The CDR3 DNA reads TGTGCCAGCAGTGTAAACGAGCAGTACTTC. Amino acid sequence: CASSVNEQYF.

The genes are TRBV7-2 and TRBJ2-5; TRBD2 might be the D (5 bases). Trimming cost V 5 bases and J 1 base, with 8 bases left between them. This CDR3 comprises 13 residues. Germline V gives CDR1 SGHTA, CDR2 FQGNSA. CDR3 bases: TGTGCCAGCAGCCCTAGCCCCCAAGAGACCCAGTACTTC. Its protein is CASSPSPQETQYF.

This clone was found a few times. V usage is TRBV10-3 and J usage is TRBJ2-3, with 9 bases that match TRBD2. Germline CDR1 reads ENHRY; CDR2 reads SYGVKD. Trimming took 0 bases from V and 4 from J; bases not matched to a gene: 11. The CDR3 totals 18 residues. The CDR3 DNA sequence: TGTGCCATCAGTGAGTCAACCAAGAGCGGGAGGAAATCAGATACGCAGTATTTT. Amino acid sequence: CAISESTKSGRKSDTQYF.

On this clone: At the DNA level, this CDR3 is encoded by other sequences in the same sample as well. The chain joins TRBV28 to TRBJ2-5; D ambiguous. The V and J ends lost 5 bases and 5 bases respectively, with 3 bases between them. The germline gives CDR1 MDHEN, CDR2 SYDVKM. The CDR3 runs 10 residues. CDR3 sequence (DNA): TGTGCCAGCAGTCGGGAGACCCAGTACTTC. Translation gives CASSRETQYF.

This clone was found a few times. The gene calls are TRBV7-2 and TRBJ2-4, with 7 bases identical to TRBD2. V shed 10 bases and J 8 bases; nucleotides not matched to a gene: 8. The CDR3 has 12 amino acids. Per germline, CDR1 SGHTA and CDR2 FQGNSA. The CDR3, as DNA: TGTGCCACGGGGAGGGCCGGCGACATTCAGTACTTC. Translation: CATGRAGDIQYF.